Described below is a single T cell receptor (beta chain) sequence and its context. Its antigen is still unknown. The record originates from a study of T cell repertoires in cytomegalovirus infection. About the study: Selected CMV epitopes included recently identified HLA-C-restricted ones as well as well-studied HLA-B-restricted ones.

Each CDR3 protein is one row after TCRdb ran MiXCR on the reads. The data show 640,000 or so distinct CDR3 sequences, 30% to 40% seen once. Looked up from germline, CDR1 is DFQATT and CDR2 is SNEGSKA (reference sequence). There are 12 residues in the CDR3. V dropped 5 bases and J dropped 7; count of bases not matched to a gene: 4. General observations from the study: Ex vivo, HLA-C-restricted CMV-specific TCR beta clonotypes prevailed over the rest of the response. Pooled public TCR beta family frequency picked out CMV carriers with the relevant HLA.

This clonotype originated in a human donor in good health (CMV status not recorded). Some clones in this sample may be carry-over from other donors' samples. The V call is TRBV20-1, the J call TRBJ1-5; 8 bases are shared with TRBD1. Source: cultured PBMCs, taken from culture after CMV antigen stimulation. Written as DNA, the CDR3 is TGCAGTGCTTCGACAGGGGTACAGCCCCAGCATTTT. This gives the protein CSASTGVQPQHF.